This T cell receptor (beta chain) appears in the sequencing data of a study of Ad26.COV2.S vaccination and SARS-CoV-2 variants. Study summary: By the intramuscular route, Ad26.COV2.S was given once, or twice 56 days apart. Points from the study as a whole: Reported findings describe substantial breadth in spike-specific CD8+ and CD4+ T cell responses following vaccination.

This sample's treatment: roughly 20 received Ad26.COV2.S at low or high dose, single or two shots; about 5 received placebo; per-sample allocation not given. Sampling took place 63 days after the first vaccine or placebo injection. Clones were read by immunoSEQ multiplex PCR, and TCRdb kept only the in-frame ones, dropping some. The data show approximately 360,000 clones, with 83% seen just once and about 7.4% held by the top ten. The V segment lost 5 bases and the J segment 0 bases; nucleotides outside the gene matches: 2. This CDR3 spans 15 amino acids. Germline lookup yields CDR1 MRHNA and CDR2 SNTAGT. Concerning this clone: The antigen remains unidentified.

This clonotype was obtained from a person aged 18-65 years who received the Ad26.COV2.S COVID-19 vaccine or a placebo. The genes are TRBV6-4 and TRBJ2-3; 10 bases are a match to TRBD2. Specimen: peripheral blood, collected in a trial of Ad26.COV2.S vaccine versus placebo. The CDR3 bases are TGTGCCAGCAGTTTGACTAGCGGGAGCACAGATACGCAGTATTTT. Its translation: CASSLTSGSTDTQYF.